Shown below are 20 T cell receptor beta chains from a single sample sequenced in a study of T cells in tumors after PD-1 blockade. Assay: immunoSEQ multiplex PCR; the TCRdb copy retains only in-frame clones and omits some. The data hold 45,000 to 60,000 clones, with roughly 80% observed a single time. Sequenced here: PBMCs, sampled before anti-PD-1 treatment. The receptors originated from a human donor with basal cell carcinoma.

The chain combines TRBV5-1 with TRBJ2-2; 9 positions match TRBD1. Germline-derived CDR1 and CDR2 are SGHRS and YFSETQ. V was clipped by 3 bases and J by 1 base; unmatched bases: 7. The CDR3 runs to 17 residues. The CDR3 region is CASSYPSGQGNTGELFF. Here the CDR3 DNA reads TGCGCCAGCAGCTACCCCTCGGGACAGGGGAACACCGGGGAGCTGTTTTTT.

The chain combines TRBV7-8 with TRBJ1-1; 7 nucleotides match TRBD1. Germline CDR1 reads SGHVS; CDR2 reads FQNEAQ. The CDR3 is 14 amino acids. The trim removed 3 bases at V and 4 bases at J, leaving 5 bases unmatched. CDR3 nucleotide sequence: TGTGCCAGCAGCTTCTCCAGGGGGAGCACTGAAGCTTTCTTT. Its protein product is CASSFSRGSTEAFF. The full variable domain, completed using reference TRBV7-8 and TRBJ1-1, is GAGVSQSPRYKVAKRGQDVALRCDPISGHVSLFWYQQALGQGPEFLTYFQNEAQLDKSGLPSDRFFAERPEGSVSTLKIQRTQQEDSAVYLCASSFSRGSTEAFFGQGTRLTVV.

This clone occurred once. This rearrangement joins TRBV5-4 to TRBJ2-3, with 8 bases matching TRBD1. Germline CDR1 and CDR2: SGHNT and YYREEE (reference sequence). The ends lost 0 bases at V and 4 bases at J; junction bases unmatched: 4. The CDR3 runs 15 residues. This chain's CDR3 is CASSLGDRLSDTQYF. The CDR3 nucleotides read TGTGCCAGCAGCTTGGGGGACAGGCTCTCAGATACGCAGTATTTT.

The chain joins TRBV2 to TRBJ1-2, with TRBD1 matching over 7 bases. Germline V gene sequence: CDR1 SNHLY, CDR2 FYNNEI. J was trimmed by 0 bases and V by 7 bases; bases with no gene match: 8. The CDR3 has 15 amino acids. CDR3 bases: TGTGCCAGCACTACACGAACAGGGGCTAACTATGGCTACACCTTC. Protein: CASTTRTGANYGYTF.

For this clone: One end of the junction fails to match germline, which may point to a read error. V usage is TRBV9 and J usage is TRBJ2-7; 10 bases are a match to TRBD1. The germline V gene has CDR1 SGDLS and CDR2 YYNGEE. The CDR3 spans 14 residues. CDR3 region: CASTVGTGVGEQYF. The CDR3 nucleotides read TGTGCCAGCACCGTAGGGACAGGGGTCGGCGAGCAGTACTTC. The whole variable domain, filled in from reference TRBV9 and TRBJ2-7, reads DSGVTQTPKHLITATGQRVTLRCSPRSGDLSVYWYQQSLDQGLQFLIQYYNGEERAKGNILERFSAQQFPDLHSELNLSSLELGDSALYFCASTVGTGVGEQYFGPGTRLTVT.

The V call is TRBV9, the J call TRBJ2-7; 9 positions match TRBD2. The CDR3 spans 15 residues. The V and J ends lost 3 bases and 2 bases, in that order; junction bases with no gene match: 6. Germline V gene data show CDR1 as SGDLS and CDR2 as YYNGEE. The CDR3 coding sequence is TGTGCCAGCAGCGCCGGGCTAGCGGGGCCCTACGAGCAGTACTTC. It yields the protein CASSAGLAGPYEQYF.

This clone qualifies as medium-sized. J is TRBJ2-1 and V is TRBV4-1; D is unclear. Looked up from germline, CDR1 is MGHRA and CDR2 is YSYEKL. The V end lost 0 bases, the J end lost 0 bases, and 9 bases lay between the germline ends. The CDR3 length is 16 residues. This CDR3 is CASSQDVLISYNEQFF. The DNA of the CDR3 is TGCGCCAGCAGCCAAGATGTCCTCATCTCCTACAATGAGCAGTTCTTC.

V gene TRBV30 combines with J gene TRBJ1-1, with D maybe TRBD1 (5 bases). Germline lookup yields CDR1 GTSNPN and CDR2 SVGIG (reference sequence). The CDR3 length is 14 residues. V was clipped by 5 bases and J by 5 bases, with 18 bases between them. The CDR3 loop reads CAWLFSPGYTEAFF. The CDR3 nucleotides read TGTGCCTGGCTTTTCAGCCCAGGGTATACTGAAGCTTTCTTT. Looking up the rest from reference TRBV30 and TRBJ1-1 gives the full variable domain: SQTIHQWPATLVQPVGSPLSLECTVEGTSNPNLYWYRQAAGRGLQLLFYSVGIGQISSEVPQNLSASRPQDRQFILSSKKLLLSDSGFYLCAWLFSPGYTEAFFGQGTRLTVV.

This clone was picked up a small number of times. The chain links TRBV7-9 to TRBJ2-2; D is unresolved. Trimming pared 8 bases from V and 2 bases from J, leaving 9 bases between. The CDR3 sequence is 13 residues long. CDR1 and CDR2 (germline): SEHNR, FQNEAQ (reference sequence). The CDR3 coding sequence is TGTGCCAGCTCGACGGCCAACACCGGGGAGCTGTTTTTT. This gives the protein CASSTANTGELFF.

In DNA form, the CDR3 reads TGTGCCAGCAGTTTAACCTCGACAGGGGGCTATAATTCACCCCTCCACTTT. Its translation is CASSLTSTGGYNSPLHF. This sequence joins TRBV27 and TRBJ1-6; TRBD1 agrees at 9 bases. Germline values: CDR1 MNHEY, CDR2 SMNVEV (reference sequence). Unmatched junction bases numbered 5, after V lost 2 bases and J lost 3 bases. This CDR3 has 17 residues.

CDR3 DNA: TGTGCCAGCAGCTTGTTCAGGGCTGACGGCTACACCTTC. This sequence encodes CASSLFRADGYTF. The V gene is TRBV5-6, the J gene TRBJ1-2; tentatively, D is TRBD1 (5 bases). CDR1 and CDR2 (germline): SGHDT, YYEEEE. Between the trimmed V and J ends, which lost 1 base and 8 bases, there was a span of 12 bases. The CDR3 loop spans 13 amino acids.

This chain uses TRBV7-6 with TRBJ1-1, with unresolved D. Deletions cut 4 bases from V and 1 base from J, with 10 bases between. Germline V gene sequence: CDR1 SGHVS, CDR2 FNYEAQ. The CDR3 covers 14 residues. CDR3 residues: CASSSRPGNTEAFF. The CDR3 DNA reads as TGTGCCAGCAGCTCCCGTCCGGGGAACACTGAAGCTTTCTTT. Full variable domain (outside the CDR3, taken from reference TRBV7-6 and TRBJ1-1): GAGVSQSPRYKVTKRGQDVALRCDPISGHVSLYWYRQALGQGPEFLTYFNYEAQQDKSGLPNDRFSAERPEGSISTLTIQRTEQRDSAMYRCASSSRPGNTEAFFGQGTRLTVV.

The rearrangement links TRBV19 to TRBJ1-2, with D hard to call. V dropped 3 bases and J dropped 3 bases, with 11 bases sitting between them. This CDR3 has 14 residues. Germline V gene lookup returns CDR1 LNHDA and CDR2 SQIVND (reference sequence). CDR3 protein: CASSMNGYDYGYTF. DNA of the CDR3: TGTGCCAGTAGTATGAACGGGTACGACTATGGCTACACCTTC.

This clone was counted a few times. The chain joins TRBV5-6 to TRBJ1-2; D unresolved. The CDR3 totals 15 residues. Between the trimmed V and J ends, which lost 1 base and 8 bases, there was a span of 18 bases. Germline V gene data show CDR1 as SGHDT and CDR2 as YYEEEE. In DNA, the CDR3 is TGTGCCAGCAGCTTGACCGGGATAGGGCCTCCGGGCTACACCTTC. This sequence encodes CASSLTGIGPPGYTF. Drawing the rest from reference TRBV5-6 and TRBJ1-2, the complete variable domain is DAGVTQSPTHLIKTRGQQVTLRCSPKSGHDTVSWYQQALGQGPQFIFQYYEEEERQRGNFPDRFSGHQFPNYSSELNVNALLLGDSALYLCASSLTGIGPPGYTFGSGTRLTVV.

This sequence joins TRBV4-1 and TRBJ2-4; the D gene is possibly TRBD2 (6 bases). Trimming took off 1 base at V and 0 bases at J, with 25 bases between the two ends. The CDR3 is 21 residues long. Germline CDR1 is MGHRA and CDR2 is YSYEKL. The CDR3 DNA follows: TGCGCCAGCAGCCAAGTTAGGGATGTCGTGGGGACTGATCTAGCCAAAAACATTCAGTACTTC. The encoded protein is CASSQVRDVVGTDLAKNIQYF.

The genes are TRBV12-3 or TRBV12-4 and TRBJ2-5, with D perhaps being TRBD1 or TRBD2 (5 bases each). This CDR3 region has 12 residues. The ends were cut back, 5 bases at V and 5 bases at J, with 9 bases in the middle. The CDR3 DNA reads as TGTGCCAGCAGTGGGGGAACGGAGACCCAGTACTTC. It specifies CASSGGTETQYF.

Only a few counts were recorded for this clone. V is TRBV6-2 or TRBV6-3 and J is TRBJ2-7, with 7 nucleotides matching TRBD2. V lost 2 bases, J lost 5 bases, and 6 bases stayed unmatched. Per the germline V gene, CDR1 is MNHEY and CDR2 is SVGEGT. The CDR3 is 14 amino acids. The CDR3 DNA reads as TGTGCCAGCAGTTACGTGGGAGGGCGCCACGAGCAGTACTTC. Translating gives CASSYVGGRHEQYF.

This rearrangement joins TRBV10-3 to TRBJ2-1, with D possibly TRBD2 on 7 matching bases. Trimming took off 7 bases at V and 6 bases at J, with 16 bases between the two ends. The germline CDR1 and CDR2 sequences are ENHRY and SYGVKD. This CDR3 is built from 14 residues. Here the CDR3 DNA reads TGTGCCATCAAGCCCGGGGGGCCCTCCAATGAGCAGTTCTTC. Translating it yields CAIKPGGPSNEQFF.

The chain combines TRBV3-1 (or the pseudogene TRBV3-2) with TRBJ1-2; D is perhaps TRBD1 (5 bases). Germline assignment: CDR1 LGHDT and CDR2 YNNKEL (reference sequence). This CDR3 comprises 13 residues. Trimming shortened V by 5 bases and J by 3 bases, and 10 bases separated the two germline ends. Here the CDR3 reads CASSVGTDYGYTF. The CDR3 DNA sequence: TGTGCCAGCAGCGTAGGGACGGACTATGGCTACACCTTC.

The V call is TRBV6-6, the J call TRBJ1-1; D gene unclear. Germline CDR1 MNHNY, CDR2 SVGAGI (reference sequence). Trimming pared 7 bases from V and 8 bases from J, leaving 17 bases between. This CDR3 comprises 13 residues. The chain's CDR3 is CASKREHREEAFF. CDR3 DNA sequence: TGTGCCAGCAAAAGGGAGCACCGAGAGGAAGCTTTCTTT.